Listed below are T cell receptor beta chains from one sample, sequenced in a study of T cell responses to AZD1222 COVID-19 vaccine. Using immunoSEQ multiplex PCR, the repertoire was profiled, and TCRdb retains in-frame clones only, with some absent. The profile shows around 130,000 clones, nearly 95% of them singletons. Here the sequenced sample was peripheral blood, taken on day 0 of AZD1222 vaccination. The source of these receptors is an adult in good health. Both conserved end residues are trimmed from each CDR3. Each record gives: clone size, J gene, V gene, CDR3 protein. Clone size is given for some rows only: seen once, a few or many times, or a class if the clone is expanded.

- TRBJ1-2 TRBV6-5 ASSRWGGGGYT
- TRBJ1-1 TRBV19 ASSPQPNTEAF
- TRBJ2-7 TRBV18 ASSSRSKDEQY
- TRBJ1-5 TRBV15 ATRQDRGRNQPQH
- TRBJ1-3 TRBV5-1 ASSLNPSRGAGNTIY
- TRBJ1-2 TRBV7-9 ASSLAQGLGYGYT
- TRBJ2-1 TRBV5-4 ASTLGTGVYNEQF
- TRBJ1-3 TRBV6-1 ASSEAHRDSGNTIY
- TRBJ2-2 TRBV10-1 ASSERGRNTGELF
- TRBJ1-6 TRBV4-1 ASSQDRLLGGGNSPLH
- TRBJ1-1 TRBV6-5 ASSYFSHGTQTEAF
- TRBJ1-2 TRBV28 ASSLAQVSSPNYGYT
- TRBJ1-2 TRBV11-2 ASSLVSGTGYSKGGYT
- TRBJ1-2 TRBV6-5 ASSYSRQAPWYGYT
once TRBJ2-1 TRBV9 ASSVGLGGGDEQF
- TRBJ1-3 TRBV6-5 ASIQQGHGNTIY
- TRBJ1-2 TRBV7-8 ASSPDRDYGYT
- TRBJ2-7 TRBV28 ASSPPGTHPYEQY
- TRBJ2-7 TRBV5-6 ASSLTSGFLREQY
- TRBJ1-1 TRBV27 ASSKGGPATEAF
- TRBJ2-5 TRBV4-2 ASSQLAGGMETQY
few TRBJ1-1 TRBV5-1 ASSYGQGAGGDEAF
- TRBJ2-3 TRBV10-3 AIRFGDTQY
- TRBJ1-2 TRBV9 ASRGAPGYGYT
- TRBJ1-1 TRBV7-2 ASSLVQGGLTEAF
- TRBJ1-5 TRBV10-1 ASSEGTGDQPQH
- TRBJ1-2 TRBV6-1 ASSDTSYGYT
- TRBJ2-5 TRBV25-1 ASSDPGQIQETQY
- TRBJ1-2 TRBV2 ASSVTPTDGLYGYT
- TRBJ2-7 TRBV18 ASSPAGGAYEQY
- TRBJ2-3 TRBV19 ASSLAGPSTDTQY
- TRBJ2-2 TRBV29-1 SVVGQDLNTGELF
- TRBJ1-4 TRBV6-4 PQVEHRNEKLF
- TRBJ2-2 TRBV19 ASSIVLFGELF
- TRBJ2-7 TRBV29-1 SVAGQVRNEQY
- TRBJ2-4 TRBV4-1 ASSQGYSIAKNIQY
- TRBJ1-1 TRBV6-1 ASSEKERTDQNTEAF
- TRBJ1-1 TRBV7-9 ASSPRTGRLTEAF
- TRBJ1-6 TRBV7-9 ASSLEADYSPLH
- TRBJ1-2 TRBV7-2 ASSLAQGAGLANYGYT
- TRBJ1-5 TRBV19 ASSISQGGVYQPQH
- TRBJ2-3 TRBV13 ASSHRGTLLTDTQY
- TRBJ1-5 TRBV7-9 ASSREGGQPQH
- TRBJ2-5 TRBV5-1 ASSLGVQGVEGQY
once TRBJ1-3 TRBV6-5 ASSKRVMSGNTIY
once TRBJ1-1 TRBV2 ASSDGGDTEAF
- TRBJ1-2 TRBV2 ASRQGRENYGYT
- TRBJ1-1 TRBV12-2 ASPTGGVTEAF
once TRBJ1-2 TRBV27 ASSSATEPNYGYT
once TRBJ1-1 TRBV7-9 ASSLRSTEAF